This paragraph covers one TCR beta chain sequence. Amplification used 60 V beta primers and 13 J beta primers. Generated by immunoSEQ multiplex PCR, the TCRdb table keeps only in-frame clones and is missing some. The sample lists fewer than 35,000 clones; approximately 91% were seen once. J lost 1 base, V lost 6 bases, and 0 bases had no gene match. The germline V gene encodes CDR1 WNHNN and CDR2 SYGVQD (reference sequence). The CDR3 sequence is 12 residues long. These data belong to a study of glioma-infiltrating T cells after dendritic cell vaccination. Study-level information: Dendritic cell vaccination trial patients had either newly diagnosed or recurrent glioblastoma.

The chain is built from TRBV10-1 and TRBJ2-7; 7 positions match TRBD1. This sample comprised blood, obtained before dendritic cell vaccination. The origin of this receptor is a human donor with glioblastoma. The CDR3 here is CASSRGSYEQYF. In DNA, the CDR3 is TGCGCCAGCAGCAGGGGGTCCTACGAGCAGTACTTC.